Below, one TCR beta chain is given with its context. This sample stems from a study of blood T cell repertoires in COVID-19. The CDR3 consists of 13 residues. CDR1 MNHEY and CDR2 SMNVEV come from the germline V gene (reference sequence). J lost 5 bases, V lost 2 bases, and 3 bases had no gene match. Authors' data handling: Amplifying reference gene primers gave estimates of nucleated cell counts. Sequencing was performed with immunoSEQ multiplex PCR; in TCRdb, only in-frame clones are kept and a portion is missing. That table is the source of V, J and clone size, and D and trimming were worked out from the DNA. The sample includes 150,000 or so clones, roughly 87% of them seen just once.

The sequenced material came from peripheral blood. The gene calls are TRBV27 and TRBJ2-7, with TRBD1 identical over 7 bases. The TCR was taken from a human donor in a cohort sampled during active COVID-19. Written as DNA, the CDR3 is TGTGCCAGCAGTTTAGGGCAGGGGGACGAGCAGTACTTC. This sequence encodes CASSLGQGDEQYF.